What follows are 26 T cell receptor beta chains derived from one specimen sequenced in a study of technical replicates of blood from several donors. Only in-frame clones appear in the TCRdb table, and some are missing; sequencing was by immunoSEQ multiplex PCR. The sample holds 70,000 to 85,000 clones, about nine tenths seen once. Sequencing was carried out using T cells isolated from PBMCs. The receptor set was obtained from a human donor in good health.

The chain employs TRBV19 and TRBJ2-1; maybe TRBD1 (6 bases). The V gene's germline CDR1 is LNHDA and CDR2 SQIVND (reference sequence). Trimming removed 5 bases at V and 12 bases at J, with 14 bases between. This CDR3 is 12 amino acids long. The DNA for the CDR3 is TGTGCCAGTAGTGGACAGTTCTCTGGGCAGTTCTTC. Its translation is CASSGQFSGQFF.

The sample holds one count of this clone. The chain has TRBV6-1 and TRBJ2-1; TRBD1 matches at 7 bases. V dropped 7 bases and J dropped 8; count of bases not matched to a gene: 5. The V gene's germline CDR1 is MNHNS and CDR2 SASEGT. This CDR3 has 12 amino acids. The CDR3 is CASIQQGYEQFF. Here the CDR3 DNA reads TGTGCCAGCATCCAACAGGGGTATGAGCAGTTCTTC.

V gene TRBV4-2 combines with J gene TRBJ2-3; 11 nucleotides agree with TRBD2. The V and J ends lost 5 bases and 2 bases, in that order; junction bases with no gene match: 15. This CDR3 is 19 amino acids long. CDR1 and CDR2 from the germline V gene are LGHNA and YNFKEQ. CDR3 sequence reads: CASSWHKVTLAGVTDTQYF. The CDR3 region has the DNA TGTGCCAGCAGCTGGCACAAGGTAACACTAGCGGGAGTCACAGATACGCAGTATTTT.

This chain links TRBV28 with TRBJ1-3; 8 bases line up with TRBD1. Trimming took 4 bases from V and 7 from J; bases not matched to a gene: 6. This CDR3 comprises 14 residues. CDR1 and CDR2 (germline): MDHEN, SYDVKM. CDR3 coding DNA: TGTGCCAGCAGTTGGGGACAGGACGGGAACACCATATATTTT. Protein sequence: CASSWGQDGNTIYF.

This clone was recorded only once. The chain is built from TRBV7-6 and TRBJ2-1; perhaps TRBD2 as D (6 bases). The germline V gene has CDR1 SGHVS and CDR2 FNYEAQ. V was clipped by 1 base and J by 6 bases, with 10 bases between them. This CDR3 is 14 amino acids long. The CDR3 sequence: CASSLVAAGNEQFF. CDR3 DNA sequence: TGTGCCAGCAGCTTAGTGGCAGCGGGCAATGAGCAGTTCTTC.

This sequence joins TRBV30 and TRBJ1-4, with a tentative D call TRBD1 (5 bases). Germline loops: CDR1 GTSNPN, CDR2 SVGIG (reference sequence). Trimming removed 5 bases from V and 4 bases from J, with 11 bases in between. The CDR3 loop spans 13 amino acids. CDR3 nucleotide sequence: TGTGCCTGGCAGACAGCCCATAATGAAAAACTGTTTTTT. Its translation: CAWQTAHNEKLFF.

The chain has TRBV4-1 and TRBJ2-7; unclear D gene. CDR1 MGHRA and CDR2 YSYEKL come from the germline V gene. This CDR3 contains 16 residues. V was shortened by 0 bases and J by 0 bases, with 12 bases between the two germline ends. The CDR3 is CASSQENAYSSYEQYF. DNA for the CDR3: TGCGCCAGCAGCCAAGAAAATGCGTATAGCTCCTACGAGCAGTACTTC.

This clone was counted once. J is TRBJ1-5 and V is TRBV19; 8 positions match TRBD1. The CDR3 consists of 20 residues. Looked up from germline, CDR1 is LNHDA and CDR2 is SQIVND (reference sequence). V was clipped by 6 bases and J by 0 bases; unmatched bases: 19. As DNA, the CDR3 is TGTGCCAGTAGCGGGCCGACAGGGGCGGAGGTGGGTTATAGCAATCAGCCCCAGCATTTT. As protein: CASSGPTGAEVGYSNQPQHF.

The chain combines TRBV27 with TRBJ1-5, with unresolved D. Germline V lookup: CDR1 MNHEY, CDR2 SMNVEV (reference sequence). V lost 3 bases and J 7 bases, leaving 10 bases between the germline ends. The CDR3 is 13 residues long. The CDR3 region has the DNA TGTGCCAGCAGTTTTGGAGGGATCCAGCCCCAGCATTTT. Translated: CASSFGGIQPQHF.

This clone was observed a few times. The chain is built from TRBV13 and TRBJ1-4; D may be TRBD1 (6 bases). Trimming removed 4 bases at V and 6 bases at J, with 12 bases between. This CDR3 has 14 residues. Germline V gene sequence: CDR1 PRHDT, CDR2 FYEKMQ (reference sequence). CDR3: CASSSGQIYEKLFF. The CDR3 DNA sequence: TGTGCCAGCAGCTCCGGACAGATCTATGAAAAACTGTTTTTT.

V and J are TRBV7-2 and TRBJ2-3; D call uncertain. This CDR3 is built from 12 residues. V lost 1 base and J 8 bases, leaving 7 bases between the germline ends. Germline V gene lookup returns CDR1 SGHTA and CDR2 FQGNSA. The CDR3 is CASSLDSSTQYF. CDR3 nucleotides: TGTGCCAGCAGCTTAGATAGTAGTACGCAGTATTTT.

The genes are TRBV6-4 and TRBJ2-1; no definite D call. The V end lost 0 bases, the J end lost 5 bases, and 5 bases lay between the germline ends. The CDR3 extends over 13 amino acids. Germline-derived CDR1 and CDR2 are MRHNA and SNTAGT. CDR3 region: CASSDSSNNEQFF. The CDR3 bases are TGTGCCAGCAGTGACTCCAGTAACAATGAGCAGTTCTTC.

This clone was counted only a few times. This chain links TRBV5-1 with TRBJ1-1, with D perhaps TRBD1 (5 bases). V was shortened by 2 bases and J by 5 bases, with 7 bases between the two germline ends. In germline, CDR1 is SGHRS, CDR2 YFSETQ. CDR3 length: 12 amino acids. Here the CDR3 DNA reads TGCGCCAGCAGCTTAGGGGTGACTGAAGCTTTCTTT. It encodes CASSLGVTEAFF.

The chain combines TRBV2 with TRBJ2-2, with D possibly TRBD1 on 5 matching bases. CDR3 length: 15 amino acids. Trimming removed 6 bases from V and 2 bases from J, with 13 bases in between. Looked up from germline, CDR1 is SNHLY and CDR2 is FYNNEI. In nucleotides, the CDR3 is TGTGCCAGCAGGGACACCTTAATTAACACCGGGGAGCTGTTTTTT. It encodes CASRDTLINTGELFF. Based on the CDR3 plus reference TRBV2 and TRBJ2-2, the full variable domain is EPEVTQTPSHQVTQMGQEVILRCVPISNHLYFYWYRQILGQKVEFLVSFYNNEISEKSEIFDDQFSVERPDGSNFTLKIRSTKLEDSAMYFCASRDTLINTGELFFGEGSRLTVL.

The V call is TRBV7-8, the J call TRBJ1-1; maybe TRBD1 (6 bases). The CDR3 spans 17 residues. Trimming removed 2 bases at V and 1 base at J, with 17 bases between. Germline CDR1 and CDR2: SGHVS and FQNEAQ. The CDR3 here is CASSLNGVRGENTEAFF. As DNA, the CDR3 is TGTGCCAGCAGCTTAAATGGGGTCAGGGGCGAGAACACTGAAGCTTTCTTT.

The chain is built from TRBV5-1 and TRBJ2-7, with D perhaps matching TRBD2 (5 bases). The V end was cut by 1 base, the J end by 1 base, with 12 bases between. The CDR3 totals 15 residues. The germline V gene has CDR1 SGHRS and CDR2 YFSETQ. CDR3 residues: CASSLLTGRSYEQYF. As DNA, the CDR3 is TGCGCCAGCAGCTTGCTGACTGGGAGATCCTACGAGCAGTACTTC.

This rearrangement joins TRBV6-1 to TRBJ1-5; D unclear. CDR3 length: 13 amino acids. The V and J ends lost 8 bases and 4 bases respectively, with 12 bases between them. Germline V CDR1 and CDR2: MNHNS, SASEGT. The CDR3 coding sequence is TGTGCCAGCCAGAATCCGGGAAATCAGCCCCAGCATTTT. It codes for CASQNPGNQPQHF.

The chain has TRBV7-2 and TRBJ2-5, with D possibly TRBD2 on 6 matching bases. This CDR3 spans 15 amino acids. Germline loops: CDR1 SGHTA, CDR2 FQGNSA. V lost 1 base to trimming and J lost 1 base, with 10 bases between them. The CDR3 sequence is CASSLGAGSQETQYF. The CDR3 nucleotides are TGTGCCAGCAGCTTAGGGGCGGGATCCCAAGAGACCCAGTACTTC.

This clone showed up just once. The chain employs TRBV4-1 and TRBJ2-3; D is uncertain. CDR1 and CDR2 from the germline V gene are MGHRA and YSYEKL. CDR3 length equals 13 residues. V dropped 1 base and J dropped 3 bases, with 5 bases sitting between them. The DNA of the CDR3 is TGCGCCAGCAGCCAAGGAACAACAGATACGCAGTATTTT. Amino acid sequence: CASSQGTTDTQYF.

The chain links TRBV5-5 to TRBJ1-2, with 10 bases identical to TRBD1. With 0 bases clipped from V and 3 bases from J, the junction kept 2 bases outside the gene matches. The CDR3 runs to 15 residues. Germline CDR1 reads SGHKS; CDR2 reads YYEKEE (reference sequence). The CDR3 sequence is CASSLGQGAHYGYTF. CDR3 in DNA: TGTGCCAGCAGCTTGGGACAGGGGGCTCACTATGGCTACACCTTC.

CDR3 sequence: CASSLVAEETQYF. The CDR3 DNA follows: TGCGCCAGCAGCTTGGTTGCAGAAGAGACCCAGTACTTC. The rearrangement links TRBV5-1 to TRBJ2-5, with D uncertain. V was pared by 0 bases and J by 3 bases, with 6 bases between. The V gene's germline CDR1 is SGHRS and CDR2 YFSETQ. CDR3 length: 13 residues.

In this sample, this clone turned up once. The genes are TRBV15 and TRBJ2-7; no clear D. V lost 0 bases and J lost 2, with 20 bases in between. Germline CDR1 and CDR2: LNHNV and YYDKDF (reference sequence). This CDR3 is built from 18 residues. DNA of the CDR3: TGTGCCACCAGCAGAGATAAGGATACCACAGTTACTCCCTACGAGCAGTACTTC. Protein sequence: CATSRDKDTTVTPYEQYF. The full variable domain, with the rest looked up from reference TRBV15 and TRBJ2-7, is DAMVIQNPRYQVTQFGKPVTLSCSQTLNHNVMYWYQQKSSQAPKLLFHYYDKDFNNEADTPDNFQSRRPNTSFCFLDIRSPGLGDTAMYLCATSRDKDTTVTPYEQYFGPGTRLTVT.

The chain recombines TRBV6-1 with TRBJ1-1; D unclear. Trimming stripped 9 bases from V and 3 bases from J, with 8 bases between. CDR1 MNHNS and CDR2 SASEGT come from the germline V gene. This CDR3 has 11 amino acids. This chain's CDR3 is CASERYTEAFF. The DNA of the CDR3 is TGTGCCAGTGAGAGGTACACTGAAGCTTTCTTT.

The chain couples TRBV19 to TRBJ2-7, with TRBD1 as a possible D gene (6 bases). V lost 3 bases and J lost 2, with 11 bases in between. Germline-derived CDR1 and CDR2 are LNHDA and SQIVND (reference sequence). The CDR3 is 14 amino acids. The CDR3: CASSITDRPYEQYF. DNA of the CDR3: TGTGCCAGTAGTATTACGGACAGACCCTACGAGCAGTACTTC.

This clone appeared once. The chain joins TRBV7-2 to TRBJ2-7, with D perhaps matching TRBD1 (5 bases). The CDR3 sequence is 14 residues long. V lost 2 bases to trimming and J lost 7 bases, with 15 bases between them. Germline values: CDR1 SGHTA, CDR2 FQGNSA. For the CDR3, the DNA is TGTGCCAGCAGCTTAATGACAGTTAGAAGGGAGCAGTACTTC. This codes for CASSLMTVRREQYF.

The chain employs TRBV11-3 and TRBJ2-7; 12 nucleotides agree with TRBD2. The CDR3 loop spans 15 amino acids. J was trimmed by 1 base and V by 5 bases; bases with no gene match: 3. Germline V gene lookup returns CDR1 SGHNT and CDR2 YENEEA. CDR3 DNA sequence: TGTGCCAGCAGCCCTGGACTAGCGGGATCCTACGAGCAGTACTTC. It translates to CASSPGLAGSYEQYF.